The present T cell receptor beta chain was sequenced within a study of blood T cell repertoires in COVID-19. Assay: immunoSEQ multiplex PCR; the TCRdb copy retains only in-frame clones and omits some. This table has around 130,000 clones, about 82% appearing once. The receptor's source is a man between 50 and 59 years old with acute or convalescent COVID-19. The specimen sequenced was peripheral blood.

CDR3 region: CAWSGDRGHVDTQYF. Here the CDR3 DNA reads TGTGCCTGGAGCGGGGACAGGGGGCATGTAGATACGCAGTATTTT. This sequence joins TRBV30 and TRBJ2-3, with 12 nucleotides matching TRBD1. In germline, CDR1 is GTSNPN, CDR2 SVGIG (reference sequence). The CDR3 loop spans 15 amino acids. The trim removed 3 bases at V and 5 bases at J, leaving 6 bases unmatched.